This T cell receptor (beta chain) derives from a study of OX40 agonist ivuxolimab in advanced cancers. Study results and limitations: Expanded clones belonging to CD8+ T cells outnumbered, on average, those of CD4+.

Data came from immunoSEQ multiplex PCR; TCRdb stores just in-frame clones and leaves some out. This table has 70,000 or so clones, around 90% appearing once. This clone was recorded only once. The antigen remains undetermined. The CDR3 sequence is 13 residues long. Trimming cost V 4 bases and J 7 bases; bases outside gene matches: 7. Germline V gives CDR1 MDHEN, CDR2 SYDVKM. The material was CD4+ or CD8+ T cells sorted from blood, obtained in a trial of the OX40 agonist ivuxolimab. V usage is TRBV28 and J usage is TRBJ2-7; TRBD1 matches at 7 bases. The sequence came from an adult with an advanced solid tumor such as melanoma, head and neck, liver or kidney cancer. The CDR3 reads CASSSGQWGEQYF. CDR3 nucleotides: TGTGCCAGCAGTTCGGGACAGTGGGGGGAGCAGTACTTC.